This paragraph covers one T cell receptor beta chain sequence. Its antigen is currently unknown. The data stem from a study of immune evolution from preneoplasia to lung adenocarcinoma. The data were produced by immunoSEQ multiplex PCR, yet TCRdb's version contains in-frame clones alone and is incomplete. Seen here are around 4,100 clones, roughly 86% observed once, and the top ten hold about 6.3%. General study points: T cell clonality was higher in KRAS-mutant than EGFR-mutant or wild-type nodules.

H&E slides confirmed each diagnosis, reviewed by two pathologists independently. Input material: FFPE minimally invasive lung adenocarcinoma tissue. This receptor was obtained from a donor at least 70 years old with lung adenocarcinoma.

CDR3 bases: TGTGCCAGTAGAGATGCGGGGGTCAGGAACGAGCAGTACTTC. Amino acids: CASRDAGVRNEQYF. This sequence joins TRBV19 and TRBJ2-7; 7 bases map to TRBD2. V was clipped by 6 bases and J by 5 bases; unmatched bases: 10. The germline V gene has CDR1 LNHDA and CDR2 SQIVND (reference sequence). CDR3 length equals 14 residues.